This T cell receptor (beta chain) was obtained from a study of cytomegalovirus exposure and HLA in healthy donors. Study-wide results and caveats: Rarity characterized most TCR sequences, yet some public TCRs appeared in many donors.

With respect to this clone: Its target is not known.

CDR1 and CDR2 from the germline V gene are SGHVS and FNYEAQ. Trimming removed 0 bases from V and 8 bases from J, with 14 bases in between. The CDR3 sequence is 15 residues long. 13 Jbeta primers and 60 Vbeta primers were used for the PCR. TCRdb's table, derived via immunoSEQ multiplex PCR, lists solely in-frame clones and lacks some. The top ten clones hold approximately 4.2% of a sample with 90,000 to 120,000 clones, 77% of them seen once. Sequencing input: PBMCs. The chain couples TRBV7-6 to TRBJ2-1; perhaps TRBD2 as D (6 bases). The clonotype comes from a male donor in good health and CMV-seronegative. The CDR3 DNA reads TGTGCCAGCAGCTTAGCGTCGCGGGAATGGGATGAGCAGTTCTTC. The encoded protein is CASSLASREWDEQFF.